This T cell receptor (beta chain) is from a study of T cell changes during pregnancy in multiple sclerosis. Libraries were prepared by immunoSEQ multiplex PCR; TCRdb keeps only in-frame clonotypes and omits some of them. The data show approximately 37,000 clones, with 85% to 95% seen just once and approximately 0.61% held by the top ten. CDR3 length: 13 residues. The V end was cut by 8 bases, the J end by 0 bases, with 11 bases between. Germline lookup yields CDR1 MNHEY and CDR2 SVGAGI. The chain recombines TRBV6-5 with TRBJ2-7, with D hard to call. Specimen: CD4+ T cells from peripheral blood mononuclear cells, collected in the third trimester of pregnancy. This clonotype was sampled from a female donor with multiple sclerosis, enrolled in a pregnancy study. CDR3 coding DNA: TGTGCCAGCTCCCCGTTCAGCTCCTACGAGCAGTACTTC. The encoded protein is CASSPFSSYEQYF.